Below, 29 T cell receptor beta chains from the same sample are listed, as sequenced in a study of cytomegalovirus exposure and HLA in healthy donors (TCRdb year 2017). Library construction relied on the immunoSEQ multiplex PCR assay. For the multiplex PCR, a mixture combining 60 forward primers for TCR Vbeta segments and 13 reverse primers for TCR Jbeta segments was used. TCRdb retrieved this table from immuneACCESS and kept in-frame rearrangements only. Not all clones are present; in checked studies, unresolved V genes account for under half, and no reason is known for the remainder. Present in this sample are about 270,000 clones, approximately 90% of which were seen just once. The ten largest clones add up to 3.5% to 4.5% of the sample. The specimen sequenced was PBMCs. All receptors come from a man between 35 and 55 years old in good health and CMV-seropositive.

V usage is TRBV28 and J usage is TRBJ1-2; the D gene is possibly TRBD1 (6 bases). The V end was cut by 6 bases, the J end by 3 bases, with 14 bases between. Looked up from germline, CDR1 is MDHEN and CDR2 is SYDVKM. The CDR3 is 14 amino acids. CDR3: CASRTTGTYYGYTF. CDR3 bases: TGTGCCAGCAGAACCACCGGGACATACTATGGCTACACCTTC.

This chain uses TRBV6-1 with TRBJ2-3, with TRBD2 matching over 7 bases. This CDR3 contains 15 residues. Germline V lookup: CDR1 MNHNS, CDR2 SASEGT. Trimming at V came to 3 bases and at J to 4 bases, leaving 7 bases not matched to a gene. CDR3 in amino acids: CASSEEGTMADTQYF. CDR3 bases: TGTGCCAGCAGTGAGGAGGGGACTATGGCAGATACGCAGTATTTT.

This clone was found once. This chain connects TRBV7-9 to TRBJ2-7; 8 bases map to TRBD2. Germline V gene lookup returns CDR1 SEHNR and CDR2 FQNEAQ (reference sequence). The CDR3 loop spans 17 amino acids. Trimming removed 5 bases from V and 0 bases from J; junction bases left unmatched: 12. The CDR3 spells CASSPGPLAGNSYEQYF. CDR3 in DNA: TGTGCCAGCAGCCCCGGGCCCTTAGCGGGGAACTCCTACGAGCAGTACTTC. Full variable domain (rest looked up from reference TRBV7-9 and TRBJ2-7): DTGVSQNPRHKITKRGQNVTFRCDPISEHNRLYWYRQTLGQGPEFLTYFQNEAQLEKSRLLSDRFSAERPKGSFSTLEIQRTEQGDSAMYLCASSPGPLAGNSYEQYFGPGTRLTVT.

The chain combines TRBV6-5 with TRBJ2-5; 7 bases agree with TRBD2. Germline trimming cut 0 bases from V and 0 bases from J; bases unmatched to any gene: 4. The CDR3 is made up of 16 amino acids. CDR1 and CDR2 from the germline V gene are MNHEY and SVGAGI. In DNA form, the CDR3 reads TGTGCCAGCAGTTACTCGGGGGGGAGAGACCAAGAGACCCAGTACTTC. As protein: CASSYSGGRDQETQYF.

The rearrangement links TRBV5-1 to TRBJ1-1; D remains ambiguous. Trimming pared 8 bases from V and 1 base from J, leaving 12 bases between. Germline assignment: CDR1 SGHRS and CDR2 YFSETQ. This CDR3 contains 13 residues. CDR3 protein: CASYGSSNTEAFF. CDR3 bases: TGCGCCAGTTACGGGAGCTCGAACACTGAAGCTTTCTTT. The full variable domain, its missing parts supplied by reference TRBV5-1 and TRBJ1-1, is KAGVTQTPRYLIKTRGQQVTLSCSPISGHRSVSWYQQTPGQGLQFLFEYFSETQRNKGNFPGRFSGRQFSNSRSEMNVSTLELGDSALYLCASYGSSNTEAFFGQGTRLTVV.

The V call is TRBV19, the J call TRBJ1-5, with a tentative D call TRBD1 (5 bases). The CDR3 spans 14 residues. From germline, CDR1 is LNHDA and CDR2 SQIVND (reference sequence). V lost 1 base and J lost 5, with 9 bases in between. Here the CDR3 reads CASSIGRADQPQHF. DNA for the CDR3: TGTGCCAGTAGTATAGGCAGGGCGGATCAGCCCCAGCATTTT.

In its sample, this clone was seen a few times. The rearrangement joins TRBV4-1 to TRBJ2-7; tentatively, D is TRBD2 (6 bases). CDR3 length: 15 amino acids. Per the germline V gene, CDR1 is MGHRA and CDR2 is YSYEKL. The V end lost 3 bases, the J end lost 0 bases, and 12 bases lay between the germline ends. This CDR3 is CASSQVAESSYEQYF. CDR3 coding DNA: TGCGCCAGCAGCCAGGTAGCGGAGAGCTCCTACGAGCAGTACTTC.

The rearrangement joins TRBV4-2 to TRBJ1-2; TRBD1 agrees at 7 bases. Germline CDR1 is LGHNA and CDR2 is YNFKEQ. V lost 1 base to trimming and J lost 3 bases; unmatched junction nucleotides: 11. CDR3 size: 17 residues. Written as DNA, the CDR3 is TGTGCCAGCAGCCAAGGCCTCTCCGGGACAGAGTACTATGGCTACACCTTC. It yields the protein CASSQGLSGTEYYGYTF.

The chain links TRBV10-3 to TRBJ2-3; 7 nucleotides match TRBD2. J lost 3 bases, V lost 4 bases, and 7 bases had no gene match. Per the germline V gene, CDR1 is ENHRY and CDR2 is SYGVKD. The CDR3 runs 15 residues. The CDR3 reads CAISARGGDTDTQYF. The CDR3 DNA sequence: TGTGCCATCAGTGCGCGGGGAGGGGATACAGATACGCAGTATTTT.

Only a few counts were recorded for this clone. V and J are TRBV5-6 and TRBJ2-7; perhaps TRBD1 as D (6 bases). Deletions cut 0 bases from V and 0 bases from J, with 13 bases between. The germline V gene encodes CDR1 SGHDT and CDR2 YYEEEE. This CDR3 comprises 16 residues. In nucleotides, the CDR3 is TGTGCCAGCAGCTTGGCCGGGACACCGACCTCCTACGAGCAGTACTTC. It codes for CASSLAGTPTSYEQYF.

CDR3 protein: CATSTAPGQLSSYEQYF. Here the CDR3 DNA reads TGTGCCACCAGCACCGCCCCGGGACAGTTAAGCTCCTACGAGCAGTACTTC. The genes are TRBV15 and TRBJ2-7; TRBD1 matches at 7 bases. V was pared by 4 bases and J by 0 bases, with 12 bases of the junction left unmatched. This CDR3 comprises 17 residues. Germline CDR1 LNHNV, CDR2 YYDKDF (reference sequence).

V usage is TRBV7-2 and J usage is TRBJ1-1; 7 nucleotides match TRBD1. From germline, CDR1 is SGHTA and CDR2 FQGNSA. V was clipped by 0 bases and J by 7 bases; unmatched bases: 2. The CDR3 totals 13 residues. The CDR3 nucleotides read TGTGCCAGCAGCTTAGCCCGGGACAGTGAAGCTTTCTTT. It specifies CASSLARDSEAFF.

The V gene is TRBV5-4, the J gene TRBJ2-3; D might be TRBD2 (6 bases). The CDR3 runs 16 residues. Trimming removed 1 base at V and 1 base at J, with 13 bases between. Germline V gives CDR1 SGHNT, CDR2 YYREEE (reference sequence). The CDR3 loop reads CASSLRGKMGTDTQYF. CDR3 in DNA: TGTGCCAGCAGCTTGCGCGGGAAGATGGGCACAGATACGCAGTATTTT.

The chain couples TRBV19 to TRBJ1-5; D gene ambiguous. Germline assignment: CDR1 LNHDA and CDR2 SQIVND (reference sequence). V gave up 2 bases and J gave up 0 bases, with 14 bases separating them. The CDR3 totals 17 residues. The CDR3 is CASSISTWADSNQPQHF. In DNA, the CDR3 is TGTGCCAGTAGTATATCCACCTGGGCAGATAGCAATCAGCCCCAGCATTTT.

This rearrangement joins TRBV7-8 to TRBJ2-5; D is perhaps TRBD2 (7 bases). CDR1 is SGHVS, CDR2 FQNEAQ, per germline. Trimming stripped 4 bases from V and 5 bases from J, with 14 bases between. This CDR3 is built from 14 residues. The CDR3 sequence is CASSSRGAAETQYF. CDR3 DNA: TGTGCCAGCAGCTCTCGGGGGGCGGCGGAGACCCAGTACTTC.

This clone was observed a single time. The V gene is TRBV27, the J gene TRBJ2-7; maybe TRBD1 (6 bases). The CDR3 length is 15 residues. CDR1 and CDR2 from the germline V gene are MNHEY and SMNVEV (reference sequence). Trimming cost V 2 bases and J 3 bases, with 14 bases left between them. Here the CDR3 DNA reads TGTGCCAGCAGTTTACGGGCAGGGGCATTCTACGAGCAGTACTTC. It translates to CASSLRAGAFYEQYF.

This rearrangement joins TRBV7-4 to TRBJ1-5; a possible D gene is TRBD1 (5 bases). Germline CDR1 is SGHVT and CDR2 is SQSDAQ. The CDR3 contains 15 residues. Trimming removed 5 bases from V and 7 bases from J, with 18 bases in between. The CDR3 spells CASSQVGGGRQPQHF. The CDR3 DNA reads as TGTGCCAGCAGCCAGGTGGGGGGAGGGAGGCAGCCCCAGCATTTT.

This clone was picked up one time. The chain recombines TRBV10-3 with TRBJ2-7, with 8 bases matching TRBD2. Losses at the gene ends were 7 bases for V and 4 bases for J; bases not matched to a gene: 12. The CDR3 is 15 amino acids. Germline V gives CDR1 ENHRY, CDR2 SYGVKD. The CDR3 spells CAITGGVAGDYEQYF. CDR3 bases: TGTGCCATCACCGGGGGGGTCGCGGGAGATTACGAGCAGTACTTC.

This chain connects TRBV19 to TRBJ2-5, with a weak D call TRBD1 (6 bases). The CDR3 covers 16 residues. V lost 8 bases and J lost 2, with 21 bases in between. Germline V lookup: CDR1 LNHDA, CDR2 SQIVND (reference sequence). The CDR3 DNA reads TGTGCCAGTGGCATGGCCCGGACAGCATATCAAGAGACCCAGTACTTC. Its protein product is CASGMARTAYQETQYF.

The V gene is TRBV7-8, the J gene TRBJ1-1; D possibly corresponds to TRBD1 (5 bases). The CDR3 covers 15 residues. The germline CDR1 and CDR2 sequences are SGHVS and FQNEAQ. Trimming removed 5 bases at V and 4 bases at J, with 17 bases between. The CDR3 protein is CASSPPRVGSTEAFF. CDR3 bases: TGTGCCAGCAGCCCCCCCAGGGTGGGAAGCACTGAAGCTTTCTTT. Full variable domain (outside the CDR3, taken from reference TRBV7-8 and TRBJ1-1): GAGVSQSPRYKVAKRGQDVALRCDPISGHVSLFWYQQALGQGPEFLTYFQNEAQLDKSGLPSDRFFAERPEGSVSTLKIQRTQQEDSAVYLCASSPPRVGSTEAFFGQGTRLTVV.

The chain employs TRBV5-1 and TRBJ2-5, with D possibly matching TRBD2 (6 bases). The J call could be wrong; TRBJ2-7 is a better fit for the DNA end. The CDR3 runs 13 residues. Looked up from germline, CDR1 is SGHRS and CDR2 is YFSETQ. The CDR3 region is CASSLGTTYEQYF. DNA of the CDR3: TGCGCCAGCAGCTTGGGGACTACCTACGAGCAGTACTTC.

V gene TRBV27 combines with J gene TRBJ1-2; possible D gene TRBD1, 5 bases. The germline CDR1 and CDR2 sequences are MNHEY and SMNVEV (reference sequence). V lost 8 bases to trimming and J lost 2 bases, with 15 bases between them. This CDR3 is built from 14 residues. The CDR3 loop is CASASLGGNYGYTF. DNA of the CDR3: TGTGCCAGCGCTTCCTTGGGGGGGAACTATGGCTACACCTTC.

The J gene is TRBJ2-7, the V gene TRBV6-4; TRBD2 aligns across 8 bases. The CDR3 has 15 residues. After removal of 6 bases from V and 1 base from J, the junction contained 8 bases not matched to a gene. Germline CDR1 and CDR2: MRHNA and SNTAGT. This chain's CDR3 is CASSQLPGGSYEQYF. CDR3 DNA sequence: TGTGCCAGCAGCCAACTCCCGGGGGGGTCCTACGAGCAGTACTTC.

The rearrangement links TRBV14 to TRBJ2-7; tentatively, D is TRBD1 (5 bases). The CDR3 runs 13 residues. Trimming removed 4 bases from V and 5 bases from J, with 12 bases in between. The germline V gene encodes CDR1 SGHDN and CDR2 FVKESK. CDR3 protein: CASSRTGFNEQYF. The CDR3 nucleotides read TGTGCCAGCAGCCGTACAGGTTTCAACGAGCAGTACTTC.

This clone has a single count. J is TRBJ2-7 and V is TRBV27; D gene uncertain. The V end was cut by 5 bases, the J end by 0 bases, with 11 bases between. The CDR3 runs to 14 residues. Germline V gives CDR1 MNHEY, CDR2 SMNVEV (reference sequence). DNA of the CDR3: TGTGCCAGCAGTCCCCGACGGAGCTCCTACGAGCAGTACTTC. This translates into CASSPRRSSYEQYF.

The V gene is TRBV5-6, the J gene TRBJ2-7; D perhaps matches TRBD2 (6 bases). The germline V gene encodes CDR1 SGHDT and CDR2 YYEEEE. CDR3 length: 18 residues. Trimming removed 1 base from V and 0 bases from J, with 20 bases in between. In DNA form, the CDR3 reads TGTGCCAGCAGCTTGACAGTGGGAAGGGACTCTTCCTCCTACGAGCAGTACTTC. It yields the protein CASSLTVGRDSSSYEQYF.

The chain has TRBV29-1 and TRBJ2-7, with 9 bases lining up with TRBD1. Trimming cost V 6 bases and J 3 bases; bases outside gene matches: 6. The CDR3 spans 13 residues. Per the germline V gene, CDR1 is SQVTM and CDR2 is ANQGSEA. DNA for the CDR3: TGCAGCGTCAAACAGGGGGCCCGCTACGAGCAGTACTTC. This gives the protein CSVKQGARYEQYF.

V gene TRBV7-2 combines with J gene TRBJ2-3; 13 bases agree with TRBD2. The junction had 8 bases not matched to a gene; V was cut back by 5 bases and J by 6 bases. This CDR3 is 16 amino acids long. Germline CDR1 SGHTA, CDR2 FQGNSA. The CDR3 sequence: CASSLRLAGGGDTQYF. As DNA, the CDR3 is TGTGCCAGCAGCCTTAGACTAGCGGGAGGTGGCGATACGCAGTATTTT.

J is TRBJ2-7 and V is TRBV5-4; D gene unclear. From germline, CDR1 is SGHNT and CDR2 YYREEE (reference sequence). V dropped 6 bases and J dropped 2 bases, with 15 bases sitting between them. The CDR3 contains 14 residues. CDR3 DNA: TGTGCCAGCACCCCTGAGGCAAACGCCTACGAGCAGTACTTC. Its protein product is CASTPEANAYEQYF.